The text below deals with one T cell receptor (beta chain). Its antigen is not known. This sample was taken from a study of cytomegalovirus exposure and HLA in healthy donors. The study, taken as a whole, reports: Later on, a genetic analysis was performed. It linked a missense variant in DCLRE1C with V- and J-gene trimming of TCR beta.

A multiplex PCR was run with 60 Vbeta primers and 13 Jbeta primers. The table came from immunoSEQ multiplex PCR; TCRdb's copy has only in-frame clones and leaves some out. The table has some 150,000 clones, 60% to 85% seen once. Sequencing used PBMCs. This sequence was found in a man aged 35 to 55 in good health and CMV-seropositive.

The CDR3: CATQRVSGGGELFF. The CDR3 DNA reads as TGTGCCACACAAAGGGTTAGCGGGGGCGGGGAGCTGTTTTTT. The genes are TRBV2 and TRBJ2-2, with 9 bases aligning to TRBD2. After removal of 10 bases from V and 7 bases from J, the junction contained 10 bases not matched to a gene. The CDR3 length is 14 residues. CDR1 and CDR2 (germline): SNHLY, FYNNEI. The full variable domain, with the rest looked up from reference TRBV2 and TRBJ2-2, is EPEVTQTPSHQVTQMGQEVILRCVPISNHLYFYWYRQILGQKVEFLVSFYNNEISEKSEIFDDQFSVERPDGSNFTLKIRSTKLEDSAMYFCATQRVSGGGELFFGEGSRLTVL.